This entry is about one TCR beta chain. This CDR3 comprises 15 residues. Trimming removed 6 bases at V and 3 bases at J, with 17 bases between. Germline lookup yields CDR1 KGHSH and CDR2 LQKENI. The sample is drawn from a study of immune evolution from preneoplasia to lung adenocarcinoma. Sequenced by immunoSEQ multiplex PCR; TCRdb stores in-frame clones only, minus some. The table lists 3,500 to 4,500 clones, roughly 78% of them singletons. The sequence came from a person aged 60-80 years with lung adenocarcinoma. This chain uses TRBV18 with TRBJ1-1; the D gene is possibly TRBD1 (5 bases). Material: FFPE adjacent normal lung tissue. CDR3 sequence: CASSSGPSADTEAFF. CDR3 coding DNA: TGTGCCAGCTCGTCAGGGCCGTCCGCAGACACTGAAGCTTTCTTT. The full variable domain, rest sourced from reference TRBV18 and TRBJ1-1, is NAGVMQNPRHLVRRRGQEARLRCSPMKGHSHVYWYRQLPEEGLKFMVYLQKENIIDESGMPKERFSAEFPKEGPSILRIQQVVRGDSAAYFCASSSGPSADTEAFFGQGTRLTVV.